The 24 T cell receptor beta chains listed next were all sequenced from one sample in a study of shared clonotypes between healthy human individuals. Repertoires were generated with immunoSEQ multiplex PCR, while TCRdb's copy carries only in-frame clones and drops some. Among some 2.1 million clones, 90% to 95% were seen once, and the ten largest hold around 0.13%. The sequencing input was naive CD4+ T cells sorted from blood. As to subset: CD45RA+ positively selected. All receptors come from a man aged 18 to 29 in good health.

The J gene is TRBJ2-5, the V gene TRBV11-2; D could derive from TRBD1 or TRBD2 (5 bases each). Germline V gives CDR1 SGHAT, CDR2 FQNNGV. V was clipped by 5 bases and J by 5 bases, with 9 bases between them. The CDR3 is 12 amino acids. The chain's CDR3 is CASSGTAETQYF. CDR3 in DNA: TGTGCCAGCAGCGGGACGGCGGAGACCCAGTACTTC.

Of note for this clone: Other DNA sequences in the sample encode the same CDR3. The chain couples TRBV5-1 to TRBJ1-4; D gene ambiguous. Germline-derived CDR1 and CDR2 are SGHRS and YFSETQ. CDR3 length: 14 residues. Trimming removed 4 bases from V and 3 bases from J, with 10 bases in between. This CDR3 is CASSRGQANEKLFF. In DNA, the CDR3 is TGCGCCAGCAGCCGAGGCCAGGCTAATGAAAAACTGTTTTTT.

This clone came up once. V and J are TRBV6-1 and TRBJ1-1; D is perhaps TRBD1 (6 bases). Per germline, CDR1 MNHNS and CDR2 SASEGT. The CDR3 is 13 amino acids. The V end lost 6 bases, the J end lost 6 bases, and 14 bases lay between the germline ends. The CDR3, as DNA: TGTGCCAGCAGGGACAGCCTGGGGCCTGAAGCTTTCTTT. This codes for CASRDSLGPEAFF.

This clone is a singleton in its sample. The V call is TRBV19, the J call TRBJ2-7, with 8 positions matching TRBD1. Trimming took 3 bases from V and 6 from J; bases not matched to a gene: 1. CDR3 length: 12 amino acids. The germline V gene encodes CDR1 LNHDA and CDR2 SQIVND (reference sequence). CDR3 in DNA: TGTGCCAGTAGTATCCAGGGGGCCGAGCAGTACTTC. Its translation: CASSIQGAEQYF.

This clone was seen once. The V gene is TRBV5-6, the J gene TRBJ2-3, with 8 bases fitting TRBD2. V gave up 0 bases and J gave up 2 bases; unmatched junction bases: 5. The CDR3 sequence is 16 residues long. Germline loops: CDR1 SGHDT, CDR2 YYEEEE. The CDR3 is CASSLVASGFTDTQYF. CDR3 nucleotides: TGTGCCAGCAGCTTGGTTGCTAGCGGGTTCACAGATACGCAGTATTTT.

The gene calls are TRBV7-2 and TRBJ2-5; D is undetermined. Trimming removed 5 bases from V and 2 bases from J, with 12 bases in between. CDR1 and CDR2 (germline): SGHTA, FQGNSA. CDR3 length: 14 residues. Written as DNA, the CDR3 is TGTGCCAGCAGCCGACGGAGCCCACAAGAGACCCAGTACTTC. Amino acid sequence: CASSRRSPQETQYF.

The chain carries TRBV5-1 and TRBJ2-5, with 12 bases matching TRBD1. The CDR3 has 16 amino acids. CDR1 and CDR2 (germline): SGHRS, YFSETQ. J lost 5 bases, V lost 6 bases, and 11 bases had no gene match. The CDR3 DNA reads TGCGCCAGCACCCTTTTGGCGGGACAGGGGGCCGAGACCCAGTACTTC. Residues: CASTLLAGQGAETQYF.

CDR3 residues: CASSLTLTSDSYEQYF. In DNA form, the CDR3 reads TGTGCCAGCAGCTTAACCTTGACTAGCGACTCCTACGAGCAGTACTTC. The V gene is TRBV7-2, the J gene TRBJ2-7, with TRBD2 identical over 8 bases. After removal of 2 bases from V and 0 bases from J, the junction contained 6 bases not matched to a gene. The germline V gene encodes CDR1 SGHTA and CDR2 FQGNSA. The CDR3 covers 16 residues.

The J gene is TRBJ2-7, the V gene TRBV11-2; a possible D gene is TRBD1 (6 bases). Per germline, CDR1 SGHAT and CDR2 FQNNGV. The CDR3 covers 16 residues. Trimming left V 6 bases short and J 4 bases short, with 22 bases between. This CDR3 is CASRPGQRLTLYEQYF. As DNA, the CDR3 is TGTGCCAGCAGACCAGGACAGAGGTTAACCCTGTACGAGCAGTACTTC.

This clone has only one observation. The J gene is TRBJ1-4, the V gene TRBV15, with 8 bases identical to TRBD1. The CDR3 loop spans 14 amino acids. Germline V gene data show CDR1 as LNHNV and CDR2 as YYDKDF (reference sequence). The V gene end was trimmed by 8 bases and the J gene end by 7 bases; junction bases not matched to a gene: 9. CDR3 nucleotide sequence: TGTGCCACCGACAGGGGCCCAGCTAGTGAAAAACTGTTTTTT. Translated: CATDRGPASEKLFF.

J is TRBJ2-7 and V is TRBV11-2, with 8 positions matching TRBD1. In germline, CDR1 is SGHAT, CDR2 FQNNGV. V was clipped by 5 bases and J by 5 bases; unmatched bases: 11. This CDR3 has 15 residues. In DNA form, the CDR3 reads TGTGCCAGCAGCGGGGGCCCGGACAGGGTGAACGAGCAGTACTTC. It is translated as CASSGGPDRVNEQYF.

The chain recombines TRBV28 with TRBJ2-7, with 10 bases matching TRBD1. CDR1 and CDR2 (germline): MDHEN, SYDVKM. With 4 bases clipped from V and 2 bases from J, the junction kept 5 bases outside the gene matches. This CDR3 region has 15 residues. In DNA, the CDR3 is TGTGCCAGCAGTTCTGGACAGGGGGGAACCTACGAGCAGTACTTC. Encoded protein: CASSSGQGGTYEQYF.

In nucleotides, the CDR3 is TGCGCCAGCAGCCAAGCTCCTTCCCTCAATGAGCAGTTCTTC. This encodes CASSQAPSLNEQFF. The V gene is TRBV4-1, the J gene TRBJ2-1, with no clear D. V was pared by 1 base and J by 6 bases, with 10 bases between. Germline lookup yields CDR1 MGHRA and CDR2 YSYEKL. The CDR3 totals 14 residues.

The rearrangement links TRBV18 to TRBJ1-1; D is ambiguous. With 3 bases removed from V and 0 bases from J, the gap between germline ends came to 14 bases. The CDR3 contains 16 residues. Germline lookup yields CDR1 KGHSH and CDR2 LQKENI. CDR3 bases: TGTGCCAGCTCACCGCGGGTCCAGGTTTTGAACACTGAAGCTTTCTTT. Translating it yields CASSPRVQVLNTEAFF.

Only one count was recorded for this clone. Here the CDR3 reads CASSENGSKQYF. The DNA for the CDR3 is TGTGCCAGCAGTGAAAACGGCTCGAAGCAGTACTTC. The J gene is TRBJ2-7, the V gene TRBV6-1; D unresolved. V lost 2 bases, J lost 8 bases, and 10 bases lay in between. The CDR3 is 12 amino acids. Germline V gene data show CDR1 as MNHNS and CDR2 as SASEGT.

V and J are TRBV6-6 and TRBJ2-1, with 7 bases fitting TRBD2. The V and J ends lost 5 bases and 2 bases, in that order; junction bases with no gene match: 3. CDR3 length: 14 residues. Germline CDR1 is MNHNY and CDR2 is SVGAGI (reference sequence). The CDR3 loop is CASSPSGAYNEQFF. For the CDR3, the DNA is TGTGCCAGCAGTCCCAGCGGGGCCTACAATGAGCAGTTCTTC.

The rearrangement links TRBV18 to TRBJ1-4; the D gene is possibly TRBD1 (5 bases). From germline, CDR1 is KGHSH and CDR2 LQKENI. The CDR3 runs to 20 residues. The ends were cut back, 1 base at V and 7 bases at J, with 28 bases in the middle. In DNA, the CDR3 is TGTGCCAGCTCACCACGTTGCGAGGGGCGGTTAGATACTTGTAGTGAAAAACTGTTTTTT. Encoded protein: CASSPRCEGRLDTCSEKLFF.

As regards this clone: A read error may produce the germline difference seen at one junction end. Distinct nucleotide sequences in the sample also encode this CDR3. V usage is TRBV19 and J usage is TRBJ2-7; D might be TRBD1 (6 bases). Per germline, CDR1 LNHDA and CDR2 SQIVND (reference sequence). The CDR3 covers 12 residues. CDR3 loop: CASSRGFSEQYF. CDR3 nucleotides: TGTGCCAGTAGCAGGGGATTTTCCGAGCAGTACTTT.

V usage is TRBV6-1 and J usage is TRBJ1-4, with D perhaps matching TRBD1 (5 bases). CDR1 is MNHNS, CDR2 SASEGT, per germline. The CDR3 extends over 14 amino acids. Trimming took 6 bases from V and 8 from J, leaving 16 bases between them. CDR3 in amino acids: CASRGLPKGEKLFF. Written as DNA, the CDR3 is TGTGCCAGCAGGGGACTTCCTAAAGGGGAAAAACTGTTTTTT.

The chain has TRBV11-2 and TRBJ2-5; TRBD2 agrees at 10 bases. V trimming: 5 bases; J trimming: 1 base; junction bases outside the gene matches: 7. The germline V gene has CDR1 SGHAT and CDR2 FQNNGV. The CDR3 has 16 amino acids. CDR3 DNA: TGTGCCAGCAGCGATCTAGGACTAGCGGCCCAAGAGACCCAGTACTTC. It codes for CASSDLGLAAQETQYF.

The chain is built from TRBV9 and TRBJ2-7, with D tentatively TRBD1 (7 bases). Between the trimmed V and J ends, which lost 4 bases and 4 bases, there was a span of 15 bases. The germline gives CDR1 SGDLS, CDR2 YYNGEE. This CDR3 comprises 14 residues. CDR3 DNA: TGTGCCAGCAGCCCTCGGCAGGGGGGATACGAGCAGTACTTC. Its translation is CASSPRQGGYEQYF.

This clone was counted once. The chain combines TRBV4-1 with TRBJ2-2; 8 nucleotides align to TRBD1. Unmatched junction bases numbered 7, after V lost 3 bases and J lost 7 bases. Germline loops: CDR1 MGHRA, CDR2 YSYEKL. The CDR3 totals 15 residues. CDR3: CASSHLQGAIGELFF. The DNA of the CDR3 is TGCGCCAGCAGCCACCTTCAGGGGGCTATCGGGGAGCTGTTTTTT.

The CDR3 nucleotides are TGTGCCAGCAGCAACCGGACTAGCTACGAGCAGTACTTC. Translating gives CASSNRTSYEQYF. The rearrangement joins TRBV7-2 to TRBJ2-5; 7 nucleotides align to TRBD2. The J call is uncertain, as TRBJ2-7 better fits the DNA end. This CDR3 comprises 13 residues. Germline-derived CDR1 and CDR2 are SGHTA and FQGNSA.

The chain uses TRBV5-4 and TRBJ2-1; 11 nucleotides match TRBD2. This CDR3 has 15 amino acids. Germline values: CDR1 SGHNT, CDR2 YYREEE (reference sequence). V was pared by 4 bases and J by 4 bases, with 4 bases of the junction left unmatched. Here the CDR3 DNA reads TGTGCCAGCAGCCGAGTAGCGGGAGGGTACAATGAGCAGTTCTTC. Protein product: CASSRVAGGYNEQFF.